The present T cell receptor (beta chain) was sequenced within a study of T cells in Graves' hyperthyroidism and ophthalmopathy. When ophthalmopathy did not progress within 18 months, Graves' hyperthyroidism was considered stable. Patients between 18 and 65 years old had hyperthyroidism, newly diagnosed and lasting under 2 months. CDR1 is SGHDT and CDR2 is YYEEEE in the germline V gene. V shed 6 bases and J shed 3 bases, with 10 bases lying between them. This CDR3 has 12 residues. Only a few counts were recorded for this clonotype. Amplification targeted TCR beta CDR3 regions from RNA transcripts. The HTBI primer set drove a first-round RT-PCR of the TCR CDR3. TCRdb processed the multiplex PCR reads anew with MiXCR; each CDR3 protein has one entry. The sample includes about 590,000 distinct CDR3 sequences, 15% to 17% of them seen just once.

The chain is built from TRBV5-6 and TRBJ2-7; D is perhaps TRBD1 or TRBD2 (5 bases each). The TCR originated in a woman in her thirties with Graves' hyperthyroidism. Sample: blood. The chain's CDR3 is CASTGASYEQYF. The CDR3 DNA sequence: TGTGCCAGCACCGGGGCTAGCTACGAGCAGTACTTC.